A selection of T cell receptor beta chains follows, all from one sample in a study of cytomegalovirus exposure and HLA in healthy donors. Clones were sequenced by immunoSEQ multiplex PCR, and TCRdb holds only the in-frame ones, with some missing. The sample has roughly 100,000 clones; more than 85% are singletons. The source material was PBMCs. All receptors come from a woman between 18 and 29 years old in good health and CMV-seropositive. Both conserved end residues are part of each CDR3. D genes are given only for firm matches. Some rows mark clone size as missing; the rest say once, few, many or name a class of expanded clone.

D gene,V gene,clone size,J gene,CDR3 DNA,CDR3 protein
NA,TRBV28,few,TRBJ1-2,TGTGCCAGCAGTTTTTCCTCGACTCGGGGGGGCTACACCTTC,CASSFSSTRGGYTF
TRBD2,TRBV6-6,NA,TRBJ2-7,TGTGCCAGCAGTCGGGGGGACCAGCAGTACTTC,CASSRGDQQYF
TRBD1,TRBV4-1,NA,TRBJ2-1,TGCGCCAGCAGCCAACCCCCGGGACAGGGATACAATGAGCAGTTCTTC,CASSQPPGQGYNEQFF
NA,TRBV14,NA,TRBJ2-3,TGTGCCAGCAGCTTCGTAACAGATACGCAGTATTTT,CASSFVTDTQYF
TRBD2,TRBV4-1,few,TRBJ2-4,TGCGCCAGCAGCCAAGGTCCGGGAGGGGTAAAACTAGCCAAAAACATTCAGTACTTC,CASSQGPGGVKLAKNIQYF
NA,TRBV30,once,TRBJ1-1,TGTGCCTGGTCAGGGGCAGTTGAAGCTTTCTTT,CAWSGAVEAFF
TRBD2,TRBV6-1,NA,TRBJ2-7,TGTGCCAGCAGACGTCTGGGGGAGGGCCACGAGCAGTACTTC,CASRRLGEGHEQYF
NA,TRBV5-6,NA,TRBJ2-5,TGTGCCAGCAGCTCCGGGACTGAAGGGGAGACCCAGTACTTC,CASSSGTEGETQYF
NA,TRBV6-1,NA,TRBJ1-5,TGTGCCAGCAACGCGAGGGAGGTCGGCAATCAGCCCCAGCATTTT,CASNAREVGNQPQHF
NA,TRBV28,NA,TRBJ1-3,TGTGCCAGCATCCAAGGGGGCTCTGGAAACACCATATATTTT,CASIQGGSGNTIYF
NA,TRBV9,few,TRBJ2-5,TGTGCCAGCAGCGCCGTCCAAGAGACCCAGTACTTC,CASSAVQETQYF
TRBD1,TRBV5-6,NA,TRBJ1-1,TGTGCCAGCAGCTTACAGGGGTGGTTCACTGAAGCTTTCTTT,CASSLQGWFTEAFF
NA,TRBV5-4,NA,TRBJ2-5,TGTGCCAGCAGCACGGCCCCGGGTGAGACCCAGTACTTC,CASSTAPGETQYF
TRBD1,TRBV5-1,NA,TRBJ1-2,TGCGCCAGCAGCAACCCGGGACAGGCCATCTATGGCTACACCTTC,CASSNPGQAIYGYTF
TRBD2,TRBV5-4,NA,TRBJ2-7,TGTGCCAGCAGCTTGGCTAGCGGGGGGGCAAGCGAGCAGTACTTC,CASSLASGGASEQYF
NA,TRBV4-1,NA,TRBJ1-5,TGCGCCAGCAGGAATGGGCGGGGGCGCAATCAGCCCCAGCATTTT,CASRNGRGRNQPQHF
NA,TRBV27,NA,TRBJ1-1,TGTGCCAGCAGCCAACTCACGGGGATGAACACTGAAGCTTTCTTT,CASSQLTGMNTEAFF
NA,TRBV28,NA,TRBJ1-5,TGTGCCAGCAGTTCCTCGGGTTCGGGCAATCAGCCCCAGCATTTT,CASSSSGSGNQPQHF
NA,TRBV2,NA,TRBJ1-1,TGTGCCAGCAGTTACTCCCTTGGAGCTTTCTTT,CASSYSLGAFF
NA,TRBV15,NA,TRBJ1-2,TGTGCCACCAGCAGAGGGGGAGCGAACTATGGCTACACCTTC,CATSRGGANYGYTF
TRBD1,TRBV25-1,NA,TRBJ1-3,TGTGCCAGCAGTTCACAGGGGACAGGAAACACCATATATTTT,CASSSQGTGNTIYF
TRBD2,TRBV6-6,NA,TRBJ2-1,TGTGCCAGCAGCGACACGGGAGGGTTTAATGAGCAGTTCTTC,CASSDTGGFNEQFF